This T cell receptor (beta chain) appears in the sequencing data of a study of blood T cell repertoires in COVID-19. Across the study: The origin of the acute and convalescent COVID-19 samples was the United States, Italy and Spain. Nucleic acid was either cDNA or gDNA, and it came from T cells, B-cell-depleted T cells, or PBMCs.

As processed by the authors: Nucleated cell number was recorded as an estimate derived from reference gene primer amplification. Assay: immunoSEQ multiplex PCR; the TCRdb copy retains only in-frame clones and omits some. From that table come the V and J calls and clone size; the DNA was used to work out D and trimming. This sample has 200,000 to 250,000 clones; 65% to 85% occur once, and the top ten carry 9.5% to 15%. This clone has only a few counts. The CDR3 runs 12 residues. This clonotype was obtained from a human donor in a cohort sampled during active COVID-19. The sequenced sample consisted of peripheral blood. The chain recombines TRBV21-1 with TRBJ1-2. TRBV21-1 is reported as a pseudogene. The CDR3 protein is CARTPASDGYTF. CDR3 coding DNA: TGTGCCAGGACTCCGGCGTCCGATGGCTACACCTTC.